Presented here are 3 T cell receptor beta chains from one specimen sequenced in a study of blood T cell repertoires in COVID-19. Repertoires were generated with immunoSEQ multiplex PCR, while TCRdb's copy carries only in-frame clones and drops some. The sample contains 300,000 to 400,000 clones, more than 75% of which appear only once. The sequenced sample consisted of peripheral blood. These receptors all stem from a woman in her late teens or twenties who had recovered from COVID-19.

CDR3 coding DNA: TGTGCCAGCAGCTTAGCACCGGTGAATGAGCAGTTCTTC. Translated: CASSLAPVNEQFF. The chain couples TRBV11-3 to TRBJ2-1; unclear D gene. V was cut by 1 base and J by 7 bases, with 8 bases left in between. The germline V gene has CDR1 SGHNT and CDR2 YENEEA. This CDR3 is 13 amino acids long.

The chain has TRBV20-1 and TRBJ1-6; 8 bases are a match to TRBD1. The germline V gene encodes CDR1 DFQATT and CDR2 SNEGSKA (reference sequence). With 3 bases clipped from V and 6 bases from J, the junction kept 4 bases outside the gene matches. This CDR3 comprises 14 residues. CDR3 sequence: CSASQGAGNSPLHF. CDR3 sequence (DNA): TGCAGTGCTAGTCAGGGGGCAGGTAATTCACCCCTCCACTTT.

The V gene is TRBV7-9, the J gene TRBJ1-2; the D gene is possibly TRBD1 (6 bases). Trimming pared 5 bases from V and 5 bases from J, leaving 24 bases between. This CDR3 region has 17 residues. Looked up from germline, CDR1 is SEHNR and CDR2 is FQNEAQ (reference sequence). CDR3 in DNA: TGTGCCAGCAGCCCCCCCCTGTTTGGGGGCGCTAGGTATGGCTACACCTTC. Its translation is CASSPPLFGGARYGYTF.